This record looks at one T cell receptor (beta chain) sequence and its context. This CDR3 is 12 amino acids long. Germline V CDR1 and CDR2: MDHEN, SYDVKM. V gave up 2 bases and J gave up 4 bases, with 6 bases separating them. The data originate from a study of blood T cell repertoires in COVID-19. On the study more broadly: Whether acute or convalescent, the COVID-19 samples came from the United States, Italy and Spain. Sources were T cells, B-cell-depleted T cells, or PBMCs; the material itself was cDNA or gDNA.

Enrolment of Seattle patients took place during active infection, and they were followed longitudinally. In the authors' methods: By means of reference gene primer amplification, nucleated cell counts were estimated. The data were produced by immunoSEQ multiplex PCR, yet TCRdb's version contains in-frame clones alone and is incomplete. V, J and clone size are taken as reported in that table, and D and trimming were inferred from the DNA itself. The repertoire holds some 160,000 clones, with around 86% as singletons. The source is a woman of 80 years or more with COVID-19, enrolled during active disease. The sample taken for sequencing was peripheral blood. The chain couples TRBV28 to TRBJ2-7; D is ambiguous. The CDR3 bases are TGTGCCAGCAGTTTAACGGAGTACGAGCAGTACTTC. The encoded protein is CASSLTEYEQYF. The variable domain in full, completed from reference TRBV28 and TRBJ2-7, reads DVKVTQSSRYLVKRTGEKVFLECVQDMDHENMFWYRQDPGLGLRLIYFSYDVKMKEKGDIPEGYSVSREKKERFSLILESASTNQTSMYLCASSLTEYEQYFGPGTRLTVT.